This is a list of T cell receptor beta chains from one sample in a study of blood T cell repertoires in COVID-19. Sequenced by immunoSEQ multiplex PCR; TCRdb stores in-frame clones only, minus some. The sample records approximately 80,000 clones, 80% to 85% being singletons. The sample comprised peripheral blood. These receptors all come from a man older than 75 with acute or convalescent COVID-19. Both conserved end residues are part of each CDR3. Each record gives: clone size, D gene, V gene, J gene, CDR3 protein, CDR3 DNA. The D gene is left open where the match is weak. Only some rows state a clone size, as once, few, many or a class for expanded clones.

>few|TRBD1|TRBV5-4|TRBJ2-7
CASSSRDSYEQYF
TGTGCCAGCAGCTCCCGGGACAGCTACGAGCAGTACTTC
>-|-|TRBV15|TRBJ2-7
CATSRDRAVSLEQYF
TGTGCCACCAGCAGAGATCGAGCGGTCTCCCTCGAGCAGTACTTC
>-|TRBD1|TRBV19|TRBJ2-7
CASSIFADRGYEQYF
TGTGCCAGTAGTATTTTCGCGGACAGGGGATACGAGCAGTACTTC
>-|-|TRBV5-1|TRBJ2-2
CASKMTPGTGELFF
TGCGCCAGCAAAATGACCCCCGGGACCGGGGAGCTGTTTTTT
>-|TRBD2|TRBV6-5|TRBJ2-3
CASSYNGREDTQYF
TGTGCCAGCAGTTACAACGGGCGGGAGGATACGCAGTATTTT
>-|TRBD1|TRBV7-6|TRBJ1-5
CASSLAGTGEQPQHF
TGTGCCAGCAGCTTAGCAGGGACAGGGGAACAGCCCCAGCATTTT
>-|TRBD2|TRBV19|TRBJ2-5
CASRMSGTRGVETQYF
TGTGCCAGTAGGATGAGTGGGACTAGGGGTGTGGAGACCCAGTACTTC
>-|-|TRBV10-3|TRBJ2-1
CAIGKTGEGLASYNEQFF
TGTGCCATCGGGAAGACAGGGGAGGGACTAGCCTCCTACAATGAGCAGTTCTTC
>-|-|TRBV28|TRBJ2-6
CASSFQGSGANVLTF
TGTGCCAGCAGTTTTCAGGGCTCTGGGGCCAACGTCCTGACTTTC
>-|TRBD1|TRBV28|TRBJ2-7
CASRGQGRGYEQYF
TGTGCCAGCCGCGGACAGGGGAGAGGCTACGAGCAGTACTTC
>-|TRBD2|TRBV6-4|TRBJ2-1
CASSAAGTSGSYNEQFF
TGTGCCAGCAGTGCTGCCGGGACTAGTGGCTCCTACAATGAGCAGTTCTTC
>-|-|TRBV19|TRBJ2-1
CASSIGTTNNEQFF
TGTGCCAGTAGTATCGGGACAACGAACAATGAGCAGTTCTTC